These 8 T cell receptor beta chains came from one sample sequenced in a study of T cell responses to AZD1222 COVID-19 vaccine. TCRdb keeps only in-frame clones here, not all; method: immunoSEQ multiplex PCR. The table lists 100,000 to 120,000 clones, approximately 90% of them singletons. The sample in question was peripheral blood, obtained on day 0 of AZD1222 vaccination. The source of these receptors is an adult in good health.

The V and J genes are TRBV4-1 and TRBJ2-5; 12 nucleotides align to TRBD2. The V segment lost 4 bases and the J segment 5 bases; nucleotides outside the gene matches: 11. The CDR3 contains 17 residues. From germline, CDR1 is MGHRA and CDR2 YSYEKL. CDR3 loop: CASSRETSGSAGETQYF. Here the CDR3 DNA reads TGCGCCAGCAGCCGAGAGACTAGCGGGAGTGCAGGGGAGACCCAGTACTTC.

The rearrangement links TRBV5-4 to TRBJ1-2; 11 bases map to TRBD1. Looked up from germline, CDR1 is SGHNT and CDR2 is YYREEE (reference sequence). V dropped 4 bases and J dropped 1; count of bases not matched to a gene: 3. The CDR3 is made up of 15 amino acids. The CDR3 coding sequence is TGTGCCAGCAGCCTGGGACAGGGGGTTAACTATGGCTACACCTTC. This codes for CASSLGQGVNYGYTF.

J is TRBJ1-6 and V is TRBV7-9; 7 nucleotides match TRBD1. Trimming at V came to 3 bases and at J to 5 bases, leaving 1 base not matched to a gene. This CDR3 is 14 amino acids long. CDR1 SEHNR and CDR2 FQNEAQ come from the germline V gene (reference sequence). The CDR3 loop is CASSLGQHNSPLHF. The DNA of the CDR3 is TGTGCCAGCAGCTTGGGACAGCATAATTCACCCCTCCACTTT.

The V call is TRBV29-1, the J call TRBJ1-1; D is unresolved. Germline V gene lookup returns CDR1 SQVTM and CDR2 ANQGSEA. This CDR3 spans 12 amino acids. V was shortened by 3 bases and J by 0 bases, with 5 bases between the two germline ends. The CDR3 DNA is TGCAGCGTTGAGGGTATGAACACTGAAGCTTTCTTT. The encoded protein is CSVEGMNTEAFF. Full variable domain (missing parts from reference TRBV29-1 and TRBJ1-1): SAVISQKPSRDICQRGTSLTIQCQVDSQVTMMFWYRQQPGQSLTLIATANQGSEATYESGFVIDKFPISRPNLTFSTLTVSNMSPEDSSIYLCSVEGMNTEAFFGQGTRLTVV.

This rearrangement joins TRBV28 to TRBJ2-2; D not certain. The CDR3 sequence is 15 residues long. V lost 6 bases, J lost 4 bases, and 15 bases lay in between. Germline V CDR1 and CDR2: MDHEN, SYDVKM. The CDR3 reads CASRSSGEGTGELFF. The CDR3 nucleotides are TGTGCCAGCAGGTCATCAGGTGAAGGCACCGGGGAGCTGTTTTTT.

The CDR3 loop reads CASSSGGRQNTEAFF. CDR3 DNA sequence: TGTGCCAGCAGCTCTGGGGGGCGACAGAACACTGAAGCTTTCTTT. The chain uses TRBV7-9 and TRBJ1-1; D possibly corresponds to TRBD1 (6 bases). V lost 4 bases and J 1 base, leaving 13 bases between the germline ends. CDR3 length: 15 residues. The germline gives CDR1 SEHNR, CDR2 FQNEAQ (reference sequence).

The chain couples TRBV6-5 to TRBJ2-2; D unclear. The germline CDR1 and CDR2 sequences are MNHEY and SVGAGI. This CDR3 is 13 amino acids long. V gave up 2 bases and J gave up 6 bases, with 7 bases separating them. The chain's CDR3 is CASSYGVSGELFF. CDR3 coding DNA: TGTGCCAGCAGTTACGGCGTGTCCGGGGAGCTGTTTTTT.

This clone was counted a single time. V usage is TRBV4-2 and J usage is TRBJ2-1; weak D call: TRBD2 (5 bases). The CDR3 loop spans 13 amino acids. Trimming took 4 bases from V and 10 from J, leaving 14 bases between them. The germline CDR1 and CDR2 sequences are LGHNA and YNFKEQ. CDR3 amino acids: CASSPHLTGEQFF. CDR3 nucleotides: TGTGCCAGCAGCCCCCACCTCACGGGAGAGCAGTTCTTC.